The present TCR beta chain was sequenced within a study of human T cells and chemical hapten exposure. This clonotype was recorded many times. TCRdb re-called the 5' RACE reads through MiXCR, storing one row per CDR3 protein. The table includes some 78,000 distinct CDR3 sequences, 6.5% to 8.5% detected once. Someone pulled total RNA out of unfractionated whole blood. The germline CDR1 and CDR2 sequences are DFQATT and SNEGSKA (reference sequence). This CDR3 is 16 amino acids long. After removal of 0 bases from V and 5 bases from J, the junction contained 9 bases not matched to a gene. The rearrangement joins TRBV20-1 to TRBJ2-1; 8 bases align to TRBD2. This TCR was sampled from a male donor in good health. The CDR3 DNA reads TGCAGTGCTAGAGATGAAAGCGGGAGAATGGACAATGAGCAGTTCTTC. Amino acids: CSARDESGRMDNEQFF.